This is a list of T cell receptor beta chains from one sample in a study of metastatic and nonmetastatic thyroid tumors. TCRdb redid the clone calls on the PCR reads using MiXCR. In the table there are over 20,000 clones, roughly 31% of which are singletons. The sample consisted of blood. Receptors originate from a female donor with papillary thyroid cancer or a benign thyroid nodule (not recorded which). Some clones in this sample may be carry-over from other donors' samples. Each CDR3 is given with its conserved first and last residue.

V,CDR3
TRBV10-1,CASSEQGNTGELFF
TRBV10-2,CASSESRTVAGYTF
TRBV10-1,CASSESGYVRAGELFF
TRBV6-1,CASRPQGLEQYF
TRBV5-4,CASRNRSIFTDTQYF
TRBV14,CASSLAGLNYGYTF
TRBV5-4,CASSTGTSGYEQYF
TRBV19,CASSIDPSKNEQFF
TRBV18,CASSGTGDTEAFF
TRBV14,CASSQDKLGLAGESTDTQYF
TRBV30,CSWSQQTGGSQPQHF
TRBV11-3,CASSPRDGGNEQFF
TRBV20-1,CSASPRGLDGGYTF
TRBV6-2/TRBV6-3,CASSPRGGGETQYF
TRBV20-1,CSANSLGERAFF
TRBV5-1,CASSLTGQGYEQYF
TRBV5-1,CASSSRQGPGNTIYF
TRBV7-9,CASSLGRSSGNTIYF
TRBV7-3,CASSLGGSYNEQFF
TRBV30,CAWSVRGKGSNTEAFF
TRBV12-3/TRBV12-4,CSSSSVTENTEAFF
TRBV6-1,CASSPLAGGYEQYF
TRBV6-2/TRBV6-3,CASSLTSGGAYTQYF
TRBV3-1,CASSQVRTDAWDGYTF
TRBV19,CASRYVSIFYF
TRBV6-1,CASSLLDRNQPQHF
TRBV11-2,CASSVDRLYNSPLHF
TRBV7-9,CASSFGGRNYGYTF
TRBV7-2,CVSSPFAHYEHYF
TRBV11-2,CASSLGVGWSNTEAFF
TRBV7-8,CASSPTTSGSSYEQYF
TRBV20-1,CSARRDSSDGYTF
TRBV6-5,CASSYANRIYEQYF
TRBV28,CASRGQNQPQHF
TRBV10-3,CAIRGDSLREQYF
TRBV3-1,CASSLGGDTQYF